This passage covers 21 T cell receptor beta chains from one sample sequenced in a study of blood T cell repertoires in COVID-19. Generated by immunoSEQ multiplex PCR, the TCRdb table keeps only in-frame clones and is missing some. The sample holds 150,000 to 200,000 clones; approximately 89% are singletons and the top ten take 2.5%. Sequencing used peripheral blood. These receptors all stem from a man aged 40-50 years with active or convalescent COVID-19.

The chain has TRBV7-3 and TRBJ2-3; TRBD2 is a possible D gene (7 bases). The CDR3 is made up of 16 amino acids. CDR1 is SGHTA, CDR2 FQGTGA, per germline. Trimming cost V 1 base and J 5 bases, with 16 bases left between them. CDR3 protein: CASSLIGGGGLDTQYF. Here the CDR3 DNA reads TGTGCCAGCAGCTTAATTGGGGGCGGGGGCCTAGATACGCAGTATTTT.

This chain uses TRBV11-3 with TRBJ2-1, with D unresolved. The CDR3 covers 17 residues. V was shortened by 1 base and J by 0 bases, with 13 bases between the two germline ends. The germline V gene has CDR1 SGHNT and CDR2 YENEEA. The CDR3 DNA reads TGTGCCAGCAGCTTAGTATATGGGCCAAGCTCCTACAATGAGCAGTTCTTC. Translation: CASSLVYGPSSYNEQFF.

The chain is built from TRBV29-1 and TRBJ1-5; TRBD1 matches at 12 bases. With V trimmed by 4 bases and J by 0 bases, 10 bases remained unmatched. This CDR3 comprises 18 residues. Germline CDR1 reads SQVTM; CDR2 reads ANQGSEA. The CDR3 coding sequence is TGCAGCGTTGTGGTAGCCGGGACAGGGGGCTTTAGCAATCAGCCCCAGCATTTT. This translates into CSVVVAGTGGFSNQPQHF.

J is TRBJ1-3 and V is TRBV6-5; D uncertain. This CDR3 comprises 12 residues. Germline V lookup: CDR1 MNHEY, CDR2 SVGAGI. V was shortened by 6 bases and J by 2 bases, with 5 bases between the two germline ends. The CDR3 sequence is CASSGTGNTIYF. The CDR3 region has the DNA TGTGCCAGCAGCGGGACTGGAAACACCATATATTTT.

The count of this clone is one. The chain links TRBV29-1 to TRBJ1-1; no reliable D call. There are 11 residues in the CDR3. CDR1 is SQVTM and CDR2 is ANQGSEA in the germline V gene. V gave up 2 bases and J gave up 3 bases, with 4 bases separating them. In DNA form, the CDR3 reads TGCAGCGTTGAAAGAGACACTGAAGCTTTCTTT. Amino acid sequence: CSVERDTEAFF.

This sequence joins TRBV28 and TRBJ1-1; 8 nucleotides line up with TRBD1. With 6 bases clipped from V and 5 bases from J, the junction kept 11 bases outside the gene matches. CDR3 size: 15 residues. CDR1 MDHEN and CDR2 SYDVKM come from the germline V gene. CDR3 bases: TGTGCCAGCAGCCCGATTGGACAGGGCAGAACTGAAGCTTTCTTT. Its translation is CASSPIGQGRTEAFF. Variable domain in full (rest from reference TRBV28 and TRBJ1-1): DVKVTQSSRYLVKRTGEKVFLECVQDMDHENMFWYRQDPGLGLRLIYFSYDVKMKEKGDIPEGYSVSREKKERFSLILESASTNQTSMYLCASSPIGQGRTEAFFGQGTRLTVV.

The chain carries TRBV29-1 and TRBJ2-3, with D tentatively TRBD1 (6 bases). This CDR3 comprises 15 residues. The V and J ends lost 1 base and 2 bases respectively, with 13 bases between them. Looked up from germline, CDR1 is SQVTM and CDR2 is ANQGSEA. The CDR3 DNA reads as TGCAGCGTTGAAGGGCAGGGGTTGACCACAGATACGCAGTATTTT. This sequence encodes CSVEGQGLTTDTQYF.

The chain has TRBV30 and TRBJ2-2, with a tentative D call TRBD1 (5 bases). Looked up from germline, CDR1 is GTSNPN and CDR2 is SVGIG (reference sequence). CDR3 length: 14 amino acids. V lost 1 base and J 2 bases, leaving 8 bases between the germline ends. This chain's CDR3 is CAWSGGRNTGELFF. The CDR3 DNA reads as TGTGCCTGGAGTGGGGGCAGAAACACCGGGGAGCTGTTTTTT.

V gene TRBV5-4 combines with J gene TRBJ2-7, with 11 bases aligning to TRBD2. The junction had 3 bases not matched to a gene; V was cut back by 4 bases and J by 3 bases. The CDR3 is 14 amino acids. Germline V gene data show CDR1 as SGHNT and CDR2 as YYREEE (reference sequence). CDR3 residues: CASSPGTSGYEQYF. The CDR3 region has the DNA TGTGCCAGCAGCCCCGGGACTAGCGGCTACGAGCAGTACTTC.

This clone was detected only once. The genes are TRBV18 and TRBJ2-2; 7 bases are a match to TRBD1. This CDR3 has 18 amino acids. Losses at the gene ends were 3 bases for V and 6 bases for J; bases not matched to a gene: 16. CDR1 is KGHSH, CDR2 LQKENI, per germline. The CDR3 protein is CASSPDQSGTVSSGELFF. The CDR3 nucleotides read TGTGCCAGCTCACCCGATCAATCCGGGACAGTTTCATCCGGGGAGCTGTTTTTT.

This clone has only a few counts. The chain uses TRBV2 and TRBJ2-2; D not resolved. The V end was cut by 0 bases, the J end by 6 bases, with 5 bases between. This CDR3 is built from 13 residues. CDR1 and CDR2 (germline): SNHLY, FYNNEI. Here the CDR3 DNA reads TGTGCCAGCAGTGAAGCCCAGGCCGGGGAGCTGTTTTTT. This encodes CASSEAQAGELFF.

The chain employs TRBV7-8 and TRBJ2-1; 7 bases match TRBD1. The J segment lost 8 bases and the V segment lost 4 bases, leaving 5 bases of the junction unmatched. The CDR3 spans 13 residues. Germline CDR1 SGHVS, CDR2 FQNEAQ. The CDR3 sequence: CASSSRGSHEQFF. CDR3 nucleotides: TGTGCCAGCAGCTCCAGGGGGAGCCATGAGCAGTTCTTC. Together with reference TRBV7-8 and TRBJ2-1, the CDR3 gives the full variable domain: GAGVSQSPRYKVAKRGQDVALRCDPISGHVSLFWYQQALGQGPEFLTYFQNEAQLDKSGLPSDRFFAERPEGSVSTLKIQRTQQEDSAVYLCASSSRGSHEQFFGPGTRLTVL.

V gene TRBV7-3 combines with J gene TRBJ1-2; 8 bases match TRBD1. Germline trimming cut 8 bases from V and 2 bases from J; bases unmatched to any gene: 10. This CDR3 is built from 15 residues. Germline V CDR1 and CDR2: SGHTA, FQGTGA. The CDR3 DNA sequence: TGTGCCAGCCGGGCAGGGGGCAACGCAAACTATGGCTACACCTTC. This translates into CASRAGGNANYGYTF.

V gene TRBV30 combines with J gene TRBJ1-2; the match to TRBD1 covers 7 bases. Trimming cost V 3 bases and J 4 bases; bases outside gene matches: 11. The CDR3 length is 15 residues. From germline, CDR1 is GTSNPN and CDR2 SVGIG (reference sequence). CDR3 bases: TGTGCCTGGAGAAGGGGGAGACAGGGTCCCTATGGCTACACCTTC. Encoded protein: CAWRRGRQGPYGYTF.

The CDR3 spells CASSPDRANYGYTF. CDR3 sequence (DNA): TGTGCCAGCTCACCGGACAGGGCAAACTATGGCTACACCTTC. The chain combines TRBV18 with TRBJ1-2, with 8 bases lining up with TRBD1. The V segment lost 3 bases and the J segment 2 bases; nucleotides outside the gene matches: 2. Germline-derived CDR1 and CDR2 are KGHSH and LQKENI. This CDR3 contains 14 residues.

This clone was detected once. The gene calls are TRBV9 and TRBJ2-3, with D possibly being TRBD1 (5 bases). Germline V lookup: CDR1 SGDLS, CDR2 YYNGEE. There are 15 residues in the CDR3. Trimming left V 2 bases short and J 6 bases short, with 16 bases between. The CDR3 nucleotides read TGTGCCAGCAGCGTGAGTAGGGGCGATACGGATACGCAGTATTTT. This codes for CASSVSRGDTDTQYF.

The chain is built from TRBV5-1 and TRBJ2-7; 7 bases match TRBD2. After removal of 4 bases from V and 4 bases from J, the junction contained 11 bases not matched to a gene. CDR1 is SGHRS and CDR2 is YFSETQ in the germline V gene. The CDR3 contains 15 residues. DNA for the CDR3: TGCGCCAGCAGCCCTGGACCAGCGGGGAGGTACGAGCAGTACTTC. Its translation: CASSPGPAGRYEQYF.

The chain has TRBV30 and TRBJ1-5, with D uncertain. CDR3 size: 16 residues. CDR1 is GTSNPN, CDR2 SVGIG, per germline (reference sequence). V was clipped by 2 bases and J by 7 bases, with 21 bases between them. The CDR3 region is CAWSRPNFETGQPQHF. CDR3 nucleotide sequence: TGTGCCTGGAGTCGGCCAAACTTCGAGACGGGACAGCCCCAGCATTTT.

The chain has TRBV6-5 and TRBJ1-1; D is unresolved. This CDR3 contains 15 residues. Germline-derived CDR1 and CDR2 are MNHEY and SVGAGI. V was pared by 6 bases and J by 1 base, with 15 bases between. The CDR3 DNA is TGTGCCAGCAGCCCCTTGGCCCCCCAGAACACTGAAGCTTTCTTT. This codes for CASSPLAPQNTEAFF.

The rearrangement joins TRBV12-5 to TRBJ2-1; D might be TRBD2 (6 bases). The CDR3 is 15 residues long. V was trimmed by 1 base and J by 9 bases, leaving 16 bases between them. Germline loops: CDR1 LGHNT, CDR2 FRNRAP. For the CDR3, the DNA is TGTGCTAGTGGTTTGGGGGTAATGGGGGGAGGTGAGCAGTTCTTC. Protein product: CASGLGVMGGGEQFF.

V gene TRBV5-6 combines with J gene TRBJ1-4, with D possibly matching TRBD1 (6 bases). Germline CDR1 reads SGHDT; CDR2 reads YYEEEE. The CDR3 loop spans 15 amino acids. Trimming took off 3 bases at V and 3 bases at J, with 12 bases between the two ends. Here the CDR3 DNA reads TGTGCCAGCAGCTATTTTGACAGGCCTAATGAAAAACTGTTTTTT. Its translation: CASSYFDRPNEKLFF.